This TCR beta chain is from a study of blood T cell repertoires in COVID-19. Background on the study: Samples of COVID-19 (acute and convalescent) were obtained from the United States, Italy and Spain. T cells, B-cell-depleted T cells, or PBMCs provided the cDNA or gDNA that served as material.

Trimming removed 6 bases from V and 2 bases from J; junction bases left unmatched: 5. This CDR3 has 14 amino acids. Per germline, CDR1 KGHSH and CDR2 LQKENI. Authors' analysis steps: Estimates of nucleated cell counts were drawn from the amplification of reference gene primers. TCRdb keeps only in-frame clones here, not all; method: immunoSEQ multiplex PCR. The DNA gave D and trimming, while V, J and clone size come from that table. The sample includes 200,000 to 250,000 clones, 88% seen only once; the top ten take 2.5% to 3.5%. V usage is TRBV18 and J usage is TRBJ1-1, with 8 bases lining up with TRBD1. The sample was peripheral blood. The clonotype originates from a woman aged 55 to 70 with acute or convalescent COVID-19. The CDR3 is CASSHDRGNTEAFF. CDR3 coding DNA: TGTGCCAGCTCTCACGACAGGGGCAACACTGAAGCTTTCTTT.